This TCR beta chain was sequenced for a study of shared clonotypes between healthy human individuals. TCRdb's copy holds only in-frame clones and misses some; the assay was immunoSEQ multiplex PCR. The sample has approximately 2,000,000 clones, less than 95% seen once. This CDR3 contains 15 residues. V shed 5 bases, J shed 6 bases, and the junction held 7 bases outside the gene matches. CDR1 and CDR2 from the germline V gene are MDHEN and SYDVKM. The V gene is TRBV28, the J gene TRBJ2-7, with 13 bases identical to TRBD2. Material for sequencing was naive CD4+ T cells from PBMCs. Subset denoted: CD45RA+ positively selected. This TCR derives from a man aged 18 to 35 in good health. Some clones in this sample may be carry-over from other donors' samples. The CDR3 here is CASSRGLAGAFEQYF. In DNA form, the CDR3 reads TGTGCCAGCAGTCGAGGACTAGCGGGAGCATTCGAGCAGTACTTC. Together with reference TRBV28 and TRBJ2-7, the CDR3 gives the full variable domain: DVKVTQSSRYLVKRTGEKVFLECVQDMDHENMFWYRQDPGLGLRLIYFSYDVKMKEKGDIPEGYSVSREKKERFSLILESASTNQTSMYLCASSRGLAGAFEQYFGPGTRLTVT.